This T cell receptor beta chain is drawn from a study of OX40 agonist ivuxolimab in advanced cancers. Using immunoSEQ multiplex PCR, the repertoire was profiled, and TCRdb retains in-frame clones only, with some absent. The table records tens of thousands of clones, 65% to 85% of them present only once. This CDR3 spans 13 amino acids. The J segment lost 5 bases and the V segment lost 2 bases, leaving 3 bases of the junction unmatched. Germline V gene data show CDR1 as SGDLS and CDR2 as YYNGEE. The clonotype comes from an adult with an advanced solid tumor such as melanoma, head and neck, liver or kidney cancer. Sample: CD4+ or CD8+ T cells sorted from blood, taken in a trial of the OX40 agonist ivuxolimab. The chain combines TRBV9 with TRBJ2-5; TRBD1 matches at 7 bases. This chain's CDR3 is CASSVTGIETQYF. In nucleotides, the CDR3 is TGTGCCAGCAGCGTGACAGGGATTGAGACCCAGTACTTC. The variable domain in full, completed from reference TRBV9 and TRBJ2-5, reads DSGVTQTPKHLITATGQRVTLRCSPRSGDLSVYWYQQSLDQGLQFLIQYYNGEERAKGNILERFSAQQFPDLHSELNLSSLELGDSALYFCASSVTGIETQYFGPGTRLLVL.